This TCR beta chain stems from a study of cytomegalovirus exposure and HLA in healthy donors. Concerning this clone itself: Its antigen is unidentified.

Overall study results and limits: Apart from CMV serostatus, no immune exposure information was available. Most CMV-associated TCR beta chains appeared HLA-restricted in a later analysis. An analysis was carried out at a later point. It showed that HLA-associated TCR beta chains were more clonally expanded than equally common non-associated chains.

CDR1 and CDR2 (germline): GTSNPN, SVGIG (reference sequence). The CDR3 has 13 amino acids. Trimming shortened V by 5 bases and J by 4 bases, and 11 bases separated the two germline ends. PCR used 60 Vbeta primers and 13 Jbeta primers. Profiling relied on immunoSEQ multiplex PCR, and the TCRdb table lists in-frame clones only, not all of them. The listing contains 20,000 to 25,000 clones. The sample taken for sequencing was PBMCs. This chain links TRBV30 with TRBJ1-4; D possibly corresponds to TRBD1 (5 bases). This sequence originates from a man aged 55 to 70 in good health and CMV-seropositive. The CDR3 sequence is CAWGGTVNEKLFF. Here the CDR3 DNA reads TGTGCCTGGGGAGGGACGGTTAATGAAAAACTGTTTTTT. Full variable domain (rest looked up from reference TRBV30 and TRBJ1-4): SQTIHQWPATLVQPVGSPLSLECTVEGTSNPNLYWYRQAAGRGLQLLFYSVGIGQISSEVPQNLSASRPQDRQFILSSKKLLLSDSGFYLCAWGGTVNEKLFFGSGTQLSVL.